What follows describes a single T cell receptor (beta chain). The antigen remains undetermined. Produced via immunoSEQ multiplex PCR; TCRdb's table is partial and in-frame only. The sample yields about 20,000 clones, roughly 76% seen once. These data come from a study of CD4 T cells in relation to SARS-CoV-2 and coronaviruses. Before the COVID-19 pandemic, during about 2011-2019, CD4+ T cells were taken from unexposed donors. The cells were cultured for over eight days before CD4+ T cells were isolated. Each well had approximately 2.1 million PBMCs in around 5% human AB serum with IL-2. This receptor was obtained from a human donor in good health. Sequencing used CD4+ T cells from PBMCs, cultured in vitro.

CDR3 sequence: CASSDGQNNQPQHF. The CDR3 nucleotides read TGTGCCAGCAGCGACGGTCAGAACAATCAGCCCCAGCATTTT. The chain links TRBV5-4 to TRBJ1-5; D is uncertain. From germline, CDR1 is SGHNT and CDR2 YYREEE (reference sequence). Trimming left V 4 bases short and J 3 bases short, with 11 bases between. The CDR3 is 14 residues long. Full variable domain (missing parts from reference TRBV5-4 and TRBJ1-5): ETGVTQSPTHLIKTRGQQVTLRCSSQSGHNTVSWYQQALGQGPQFIFQYYREEENGRGNFPPRFSGLQFPNYSSELNVNALELDDSALYLCASSDGQNNQPQHFGDGTRLSIL.